One and the same sample provided the 4 T cell receptor beta chains below, sequenced in a study of tissue T cells after allogeneic stem cell transplantation. Clones were read by immunoSEQ multiplex PCR, and TCRdb kept only the in-frame ones, dropping some. Among about 48,000 clones listed, roughly 75% were seen once. Input material: sorted cells pooled from one or two spleens. These receptors came from a pool of C57BL/6 mice in good health.

Concerning this clone itself: All gene names here are mouse names. Sequencing ends 1 residue short of the CDR3 end; the germline J gene provides the rest. The chain joins TRBV13-2 to TRBJ1-1; D remains ambiguous. This CDR3 has 13 residues. CDR1 is NNHNN and CDR2 is SYGAGS in the germline V gene (reference sequence). V was trimmed by 0 bases and J by 3 bases, leaving 6 bases between them. The CDR3 sequence is CASGDAGYTEVFF. Incomplete CDR3 DNA: TGTGCCAGCGGTGATGCCGGATACACAGAAGTCTTC.

About this clone itself: Mouse germline and gene names are used. Partial CDR3 DNA: TGTGCCAGCAGGGGGGGCCAAGACACCCAGTAC. Translated, it gives CASRGGQDTQY. The complete CDR3 sequence is CASRGGQDTQYF. The V gene is TRBV19, the J gene TRBJ2-5; possible D gene TRBD2, 6 bases. The sequence runs out 1 residue before the end of the CDR3; the remainder is reconstructed from the germline J gene. V shed 5 bases and J shed 2 bases, with 6 bases lying between them. Germline-derived CDR1 and CDR2 are FNHDT and SITEND (reference sequence). The CDR3 is made up of 12 amino acids.

In its sample, this clone was seen a few times. The gene names here belong to mouse. With the read ending 1 residue before the CDR3 end, the germline J gene is used to fill in that end. The J gene is TRBJ2-7, the V gene TRBV4, with D maybe TRBD2 (6 bases). The length of the CDR3 is 10 residues. Germline-derived CDR1 and CDR2 are LGHDT and YNNKQL (reference sequence). The V gene lost 11 bases and the J gene lost 4 bases, with 9 bases spanning the gap. The CDR3 sequence is CALLGYEQYF. Partial CDR3 DNA: TGTGCCCTACTGGGTTATGAACAGTAC.

About this clone: Each gene name is a mouse one. The read ends 1 residue shy of where the CDR3 ends; the end is completed using the germline J gene. Other DNA sequences in the sample encode the same CDR3. This chain links TRBV12-1 with TRBJ2-1; weak D call: TRBD2 (6 bases). The CDR3 totals 14 residues. CDR1 SGHSN and CDR2 HYEKVE come from the germline V gene. The germline V and J ends were trimmed by 0 bases and 1 base, with 6 bases remaining between them. The CDR3 spells CASSLGGNYAEQFF. The covered CDR3 bases are TGTGCCAGCTCTCTCGGGGGGAACTATGCTGAGCAGTTC.